These T cell receptor beta chains were read from a single sample in a study of T cells after posttransplantation cyclophosphamide. Profiling relied on immunoSEQ multiplex PCR, and the TCRdb table lists in-frame clones only, not all of them. The sample yields about 39,000 clones, without any singletons. The sequenced sample consisted of PBMCs. These receptors were collected from a woman aged 45 to 65 in good health and a related stem cell transplant donor. Each CDR3 is given with its conserved first and last residue.

J	V	CDR3
TRBJ1-1	TRBV5-1	CASMKGQGNTEAFF
TRBJ2-6	TRBV10-3	CAISESGGSGANVLTF
TRBJ1-1	TRBV7-9	CASSRYKGARGTEAFF
TRBJ1-1	TRBV6-1	CASSLGGGDTEAFF
TRBJ1-1	TRBV6-5	CASSYWGVQGTEAFF
TRBJ2-3	TRBV7-2	CASRKRGLGAFTDTQYF
TRBJ2-2	TRBV7-2	CAGRGRSNTGELFF
TRBJ1-4	TRBV30	CAWSLLRNINEKLFF
TRBJ2-7	TRBV10-3	CATTGQSNEQYF
TRBJ1-1	TRBV6-6	CASSSRASNTEAFF
TRBJ1-1	TRBV2	CASSDTGNTEAFF
TRBJ2-6	TRBV18	CASSPGEGILSGANVLTF